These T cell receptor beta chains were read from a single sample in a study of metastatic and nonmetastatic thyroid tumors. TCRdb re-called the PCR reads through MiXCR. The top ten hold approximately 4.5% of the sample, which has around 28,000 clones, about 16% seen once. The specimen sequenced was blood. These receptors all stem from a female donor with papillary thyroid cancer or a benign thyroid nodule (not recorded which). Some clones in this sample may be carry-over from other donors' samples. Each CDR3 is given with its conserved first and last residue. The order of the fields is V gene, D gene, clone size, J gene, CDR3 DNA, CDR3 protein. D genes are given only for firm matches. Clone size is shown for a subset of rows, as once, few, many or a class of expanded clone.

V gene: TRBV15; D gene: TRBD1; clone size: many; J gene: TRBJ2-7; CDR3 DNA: TGTGCCACCAGCAGAGATGGGGGTGGTGGGACAGCGACCTACGAGCAGTACTTC; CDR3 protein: CATSRDGGGGTATYEQYF
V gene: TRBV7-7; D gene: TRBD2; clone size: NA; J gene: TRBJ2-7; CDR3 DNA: TGTGCCAGCAGCTTAGCCCCGGGACTAGCGGGTGAGCGGTACTTC; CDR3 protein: CASSLAPGLAGERYF
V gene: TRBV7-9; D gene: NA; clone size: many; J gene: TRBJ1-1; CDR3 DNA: TGTGCCAGCAGCCGAACCTTGACAGGGAACACTGAAGCTTTCTTT; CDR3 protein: CASSRTLTGNTEAFF
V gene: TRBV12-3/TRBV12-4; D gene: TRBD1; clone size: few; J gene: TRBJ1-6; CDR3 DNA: TGTGCCAGCAGCCCCCGGGACAGGGGTTATTCACCCCTCCACTTT; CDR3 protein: CASSPRDRGYSPLHF
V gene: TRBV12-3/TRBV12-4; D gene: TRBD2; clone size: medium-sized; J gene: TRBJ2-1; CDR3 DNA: TGTGCCAGCAGCCCTAGCGGGGGGGAATTTCGGCAGTTCTTC; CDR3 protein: CASSPSGGEFRQFF
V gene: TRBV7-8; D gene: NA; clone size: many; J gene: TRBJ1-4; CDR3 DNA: TGTGCCAGCAGACGGGGGGGTGGTGAAAAACTGTTTTTT; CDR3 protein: CASRRGGGEKLFF
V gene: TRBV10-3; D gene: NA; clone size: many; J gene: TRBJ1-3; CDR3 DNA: TGTGCCATCAGGGATATGAACACCATATATTTT; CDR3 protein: CAIRDMNTIYF
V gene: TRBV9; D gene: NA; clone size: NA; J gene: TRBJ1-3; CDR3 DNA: TGTGCCAGCAGCGTAGATGGGGGCCTCTCTGGAAACACCATATATTTT; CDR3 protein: CASSVDGGLSGNTIYF
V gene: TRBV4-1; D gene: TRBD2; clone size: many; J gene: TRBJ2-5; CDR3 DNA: TGCGCCAGCAGCCAAGGGGTTACTAGCGGGGCGGAGACCCAGTACTTC; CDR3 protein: CASSQGVTSGAETQYF
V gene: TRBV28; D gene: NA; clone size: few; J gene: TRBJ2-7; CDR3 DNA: TGTGCCAGCAGTACCCTAGACGAGCAGTACTTC; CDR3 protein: CASSTLDEQYF
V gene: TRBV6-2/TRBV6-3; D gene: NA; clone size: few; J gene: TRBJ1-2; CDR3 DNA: TGTGCCAGCAGGAGGGACTATGGCTACACCTTC; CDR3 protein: CASRRDYGYTF
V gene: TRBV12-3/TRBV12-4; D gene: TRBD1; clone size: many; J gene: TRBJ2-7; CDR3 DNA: TGTGCCAGCAGACGCTATAACAGGGGGCCGACCTCCTACGAGCAGTACTTC; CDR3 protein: CASRRYNRGPTSYEQYF
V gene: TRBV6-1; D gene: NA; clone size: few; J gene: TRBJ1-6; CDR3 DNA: TGTGCCAGCACCTCAGGGCAGTCACCCCTCCACTTT; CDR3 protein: CASTSGQSPLHF
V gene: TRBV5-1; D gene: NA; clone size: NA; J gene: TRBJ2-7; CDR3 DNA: TGCGCCAGCAGCTATTACATCGGGAGCTCCTACGAGCAGTACTTC; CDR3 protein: CASSYYIGSSYEQYF
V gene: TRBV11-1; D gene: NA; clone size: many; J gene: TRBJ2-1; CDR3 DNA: TGTGCCAGCAGCTCTACGGGATGGCGGAACGACAATGAGCAGTTCTTC; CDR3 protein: CASSSTGWRNDNEQFF
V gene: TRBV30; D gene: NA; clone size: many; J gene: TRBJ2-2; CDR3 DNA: TGTGCCTGGAGTGTAACGGGGGAGCTGTTTTTT; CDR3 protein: CAWSVTGELFF
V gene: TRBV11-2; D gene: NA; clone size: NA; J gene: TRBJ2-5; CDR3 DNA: TGTGCCAGCAGCCCCTATCCCAAGGGGACGGAGACCCAGTACTTC; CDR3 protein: CASSPYPKGTETQYF
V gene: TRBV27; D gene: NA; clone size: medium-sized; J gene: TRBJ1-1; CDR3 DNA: TGTGCCAGCAGTTTATCTCCCCATAGTCGAGCTTTCTTT; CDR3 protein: CASSLSPHSRAFF
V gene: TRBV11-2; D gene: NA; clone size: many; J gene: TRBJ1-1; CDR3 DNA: TGTGCCAGCAGCTTAGGATACACCACAGGGTCGTACACTGAAGCTTTCTTT; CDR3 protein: CASSLGYTTGSYTEAFF
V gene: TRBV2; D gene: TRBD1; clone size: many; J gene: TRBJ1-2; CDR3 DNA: TGTGCCAGCACCTTTACAGGGGGCCGGGACTATGGCTACACCTTC; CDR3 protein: CASTFTGGRDYGYTF
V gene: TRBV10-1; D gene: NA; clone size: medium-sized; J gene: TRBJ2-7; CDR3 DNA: TGCGCCAGCAGTCCGACCTACAGGAGGAGCTCCTACGAGCAGTACTTC; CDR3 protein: CASSPTYRRSSYEQYF
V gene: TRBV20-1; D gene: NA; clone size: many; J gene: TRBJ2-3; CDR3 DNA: TGCAGTGCTAGTGGAGGGTTGGGAGGAGATACGCAGTATTTT; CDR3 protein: CSASGGLGGDTQYF
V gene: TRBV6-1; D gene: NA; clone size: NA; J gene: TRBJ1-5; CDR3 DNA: TGTGCCAAACCCTGCGGGGGCCGGTGTGAGCCCCCCCATTTT; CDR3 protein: CAKPCGGRCEPPHF
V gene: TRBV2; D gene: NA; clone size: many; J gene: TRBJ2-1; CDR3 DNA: TGTGCCAGCAGTGCGGACACGAGCTCCTACAATGAGCAGTTCTTC; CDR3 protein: CASSADTSSYNEQFF
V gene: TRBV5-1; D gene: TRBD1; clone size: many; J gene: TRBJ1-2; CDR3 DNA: TGCGCCAGCAGCTTGGCGGGACAGGGGGATTTTGGCTACACCTTC; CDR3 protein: CASSLAGQGDFGYTF
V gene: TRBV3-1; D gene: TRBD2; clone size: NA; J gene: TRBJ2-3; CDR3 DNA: TGTGCCAGCAGCCAAGATTGGGGGGGGGCGCAGTATTTT; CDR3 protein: CASSQDWGGAQYF
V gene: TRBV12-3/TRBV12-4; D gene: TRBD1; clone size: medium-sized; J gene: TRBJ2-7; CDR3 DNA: TGTGCCAGCAGCCGGGACAGGACGGCCTACGAGCAGTACTTC; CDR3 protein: CASSRDRTAYEQYF
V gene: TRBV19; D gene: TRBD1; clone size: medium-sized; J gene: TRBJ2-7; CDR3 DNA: TGTGCCAGTAGTCCCGCCGGGACAGGGGCCTACGAGCAGTACTTC; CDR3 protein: CASSPAGTGAYEQYF
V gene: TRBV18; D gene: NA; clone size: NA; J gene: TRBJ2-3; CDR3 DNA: TGTGCCAGCTCAGTCCTCCCAGCCAGCACAGATACGCAGTATTTT; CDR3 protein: CASSVLPASTDTQYF
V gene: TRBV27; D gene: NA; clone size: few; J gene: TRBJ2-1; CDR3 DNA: TGTGCCAGAACCCGAATAGAGACCCAAGGGAACAATGAGCAGTTCTTC; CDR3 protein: CARTRIETQGNNEQFF
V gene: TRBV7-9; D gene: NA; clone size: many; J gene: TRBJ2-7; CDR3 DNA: TGTGCCAGCAGCTTAGGGACGGCCTACGAGCAGTACTTC; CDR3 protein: CASSLGTAYEQYF
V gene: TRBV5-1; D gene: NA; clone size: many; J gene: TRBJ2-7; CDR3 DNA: TGCGCCAGCAGCCCGCGGACTAACTCCTACGAGCAGTACTTC; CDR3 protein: CASSPRTNSYEQYF
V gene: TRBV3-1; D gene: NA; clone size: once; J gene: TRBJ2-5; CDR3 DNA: TGTGCCAGCAGCCTGGCGGGGCCAGGGGCCCAGTACTTC; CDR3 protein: CASSLAGPGAQYF
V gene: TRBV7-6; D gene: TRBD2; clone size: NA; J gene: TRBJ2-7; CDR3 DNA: TGTGCCAGCAGCTTGGGACTAGCCCCCCGTAACGAGCAGTACTTC; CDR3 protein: CASSLGLAPRNEQYF
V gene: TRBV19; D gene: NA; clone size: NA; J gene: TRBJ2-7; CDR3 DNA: TGTGCCAGTAGTTTCAGGTGGTCCGAGCAGTACTTC; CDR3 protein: CASSFRWSEQYF
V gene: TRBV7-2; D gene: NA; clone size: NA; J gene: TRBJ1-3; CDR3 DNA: TGTGCCAGCAGCTTTAGGGGTGGATTCATATATTTT; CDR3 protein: CASSFRGGFIYF
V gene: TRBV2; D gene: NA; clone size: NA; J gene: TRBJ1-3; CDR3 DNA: TGTGCCAGTCGGACGGGAAGCTCTGGAAACACCATATATTTT; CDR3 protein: CASRTGSSGNTIYF
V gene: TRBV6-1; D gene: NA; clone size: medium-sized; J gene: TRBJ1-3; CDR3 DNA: TGTGCCAGCAGTCCCTCTAGGCCCGGAAACACCATATATTTT; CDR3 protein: CASSPSRPGNTIYF
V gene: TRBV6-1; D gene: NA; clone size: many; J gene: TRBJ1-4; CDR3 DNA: TGTGCCAGCCATGAGACTATATGGGGTGAAAAACTGTTTTTT; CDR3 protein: CASHETIWGEKLFF
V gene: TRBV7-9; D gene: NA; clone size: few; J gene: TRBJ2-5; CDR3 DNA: TGTGCCAGCACCACGGACCTCGGGACACCGCGGCAAGAGACCCAGTACTTC; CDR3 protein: CASTTDLGTPRQETQYF
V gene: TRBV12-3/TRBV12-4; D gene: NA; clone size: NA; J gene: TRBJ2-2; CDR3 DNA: TGTGCCAGCAGCCCGATCCTGAGCACCGGGGAGCTGTTTTTT; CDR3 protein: CASSPILSTGELFF
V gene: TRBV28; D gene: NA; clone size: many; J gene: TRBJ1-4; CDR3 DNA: TGTGCCACGGCCTACGGGGGACCTAATGAAAAACTGTTTTTT; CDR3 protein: CATAYGGPNEKLFF
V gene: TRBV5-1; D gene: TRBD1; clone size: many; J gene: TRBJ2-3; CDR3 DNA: TGCGCCAGCAGACGAAGGACAGGGGGCATGGATACGCAGTATTTT; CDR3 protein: CASRRRTGGMDTQYF
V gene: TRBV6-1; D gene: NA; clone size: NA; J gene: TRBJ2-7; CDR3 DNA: TGTGCCAGCAGTGACCCCGGACAACTCCACGAGCAGTACTTC; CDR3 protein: CASSDPGQLHEQYF
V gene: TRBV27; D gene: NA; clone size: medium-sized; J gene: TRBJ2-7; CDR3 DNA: TGTGCCAGCACTACCCGGGACGGGGGCTCCTACGAGCAGTACTTC; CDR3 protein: CASTTRDGGSYEQYF
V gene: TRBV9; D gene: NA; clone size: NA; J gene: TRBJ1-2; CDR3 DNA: TGTGCCAGCAGCGGACAGTCTAACTATGGCTACACCTTC; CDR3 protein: CASSGQSNYGYTF